The entry that follows covers one T cell receptor beta chain sequence. Its target is not known. This sample is drawn from a study of CD8 T cells in Susac syndrome. Overall study results and limits: Regarding the TCR sequencing and HLA analysis, the study admitted that a relatively small number of individuals were involved.

From blood CD8+ and CD4+ T cells, the TCR beta chain was sequenced. TEMRA cells were enriched by FACS, and CD4+ and CD8+ T cells were negatively isolated. The RNA, roughly 0.45 to 1 ug, was put through reverse transcription using random hexamers. From the immunoSEQ multiplex PCR reads, TCRdb called clonotypes with MiXCR, one entry per CDR3 protein. Here the sample spans hundreds of thousands of distinct CDR3 sequences, approximately 92% being singletons. The CDR3 contains 16 residues. Germline lookup yields CDR1 GTSNPN and CDR2 SVGIG (reference sequence). Trimming took 1 base from V and 4 from J; bases not matched to a gene: 9.

This TCR derives from a human donor with multiple sclerosis. V and J are TRBV30 and TRBJ2-3; 9 nucleotides agree with TRBD2. Sample: CD4+ T cells from PBMCs. As DNA, the CDR3 is TGTGCCTGGAGTGCTGCGGGGGGGCCAGTCGCAGATACGCAGTATTTT. Protein: CAWSAAGGPVADTQYF.